This T cell receptor (beta chain) was identified during a study of PD-1 blockade in classical Hodgkin lymphoma. Regarding the study as a whole: Relative to healthy donors, newly diagnosed patients reportedly had lower baseline TCR diversity, which was reported as lower still in relapsed/refractory patients.

The time point was: newly diagnosed, previously untreated cHL patient sample. Negative magnetic selection isolated CD4+ T cells from thawed PBMCs. As a comparison, the study used PBMCs from newly diagnosed, untreated classical Hodgkin lymphoma. A note on this clone: Its cognate antigen is unknown.

Method: immunoSEQ multiplex PCR; TCRdb's copy keeps in-frame clones and lacks some. Of 30,000 to 40,000 clones listed, around nine tenths are singletons. Germline loops: CDR1 LNHNV, CDR2 YYDKDF (reference sequence). V lost 3 bases and J 2 bases, leaving 10 bases between the germline ends. This CDR3 region has 15 residues. The receptor was isolated from a human donor with classical Hodgkin lymphoma. Sequenced input: CD4+ T cells from blood. The chain links TRBV15 to TRBJ2-2; D gene unclear. The CDR3 is CATSSPQANTGELFF. In DNA form, the CDR3 reads TGTGCCACCAGCAGCCCCCAGGCAAACACCGGGGAGCTGTTTTTT.